The rows below give T cell receptor beta chains drawn from one sample of a study of cytomegalovirus exposure and HLA in healthy donors. Clones were read by immunoSEQ multiplex PCR, and TCRdb kept only the in-frame ones, dropping some. In the table there are around 130,000 clones, 60% to 85% of which are singletons. The sequenced material came from PBMCs. The source of these receptors is a human donor in good health. CDR3s include the opening cysteine and the closing phenylalanine or tryptophan.

length: 15
J: TRBJ2-1
V: TRBV7-9
CDR3: CASSPTSSVYNEQFF

length: 13
J: TRBJ2-5
V: TRBV6-6
CDR3: CASRGRVQETQYF

length: 15
J: TRBJ1-6
V: TRBV6-5
CDR3: CASSPQTGVRSPLHF

length: 15
J: TRBJ2-1
V: TRBV11-2
CDR3: CASSLDSGLTGEQFF

length: 14
J: TRBJ2-2
V: TRBV9
CDR3: CASSRQGVTGELFF

length: 12
J: TRBJ1-1
V: TRBV6-5
CDR3: CASSYQDGEAFF

length: 14
J: TRBJ2-5
V: TRBV6-1
CDR3: CASSVIASREDQYF

length: 13
J: TRBJ1-2
V: TRBV5-4
CDR3: CASSTEQNYGYTF

length: 18
J: TRBJ1-4
V: TRBV9
CDR3: CASSVDDGQMATNEKLFF

length: 14
J: TRBJ1-2
V: TRBV7-9
CDR3: CASSKGQGSLGYTF

length: 13
J: TRBJ2-6
V: TRBV6-5
CDR3: CAGGGSGANVLTF

length: 18
J: TRBJ1-2
V: TRBV5-6
CDR3: CASNLPGIGTGEFYGYTF

length: 15
J: TRBJ1-3
V: TRBV10-3
CDR3: CAISVVGGSGNTIYF

length: 13
J: TRBJ1-1
V: TRBV28
CDR3: CASTSWGLNEAFF